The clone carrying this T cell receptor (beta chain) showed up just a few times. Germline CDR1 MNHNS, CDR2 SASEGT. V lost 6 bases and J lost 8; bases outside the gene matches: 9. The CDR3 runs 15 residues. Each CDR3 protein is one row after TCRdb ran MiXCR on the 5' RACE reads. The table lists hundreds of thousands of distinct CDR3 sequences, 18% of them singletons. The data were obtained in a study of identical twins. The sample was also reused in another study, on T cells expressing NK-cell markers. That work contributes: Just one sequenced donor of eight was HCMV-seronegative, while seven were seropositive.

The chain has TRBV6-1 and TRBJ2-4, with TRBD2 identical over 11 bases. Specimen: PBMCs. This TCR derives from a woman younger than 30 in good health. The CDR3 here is CASRDLSGGEDIQYF. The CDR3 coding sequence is TGTGCCAGCAGGGACCTTAGCGGGGGGGAGGACATTCAGTACTTC.